The sequence of this T cell receptor (beta chain) was determined in a study of T cells after yellow fever vaccination. TCRdb re-derived calls from the 5' RACE reads in MiXCR, one entry per CDR3 protein. Among roughly 160,000 distinct CDR3 sequences listed, 7% to 10% were seen once. CDR1 and CDR2 (germline): LNHDA, SQIVND (reference sequence). Trimming removed 0 bases from V and 2 bases from J, with 11 bases in between. CDR3 length equals 15 residues. Study results and limitations: Reappearance after the booster was seen for most primary-vaccination clones, at 96% CD4 and 80% to 90% CD8. Repertoires sorted by FACS could include abundant clonotypes that are contaminants from the bulk population.

Turning to this clonotype: Its antigen is as yet unknown.

The chain carries TRBV19 and TRBJ2-7; possibly TRBD2 for D (5 bases). The material was CD8+ T cells sorted from PBMCs, obtained 45 days after the yellow fever booster vaccination. This TCR was recovered from a man aged 18 to 29 who received the YFV17D yellow fever vaccine. CDR3 region: CASSIDHGGPYEQYF. In DNA, the CDR3 is TGTGCCAGTAGTATAGATCATGGAGGTCCCTACGAGCAGTACTTC.